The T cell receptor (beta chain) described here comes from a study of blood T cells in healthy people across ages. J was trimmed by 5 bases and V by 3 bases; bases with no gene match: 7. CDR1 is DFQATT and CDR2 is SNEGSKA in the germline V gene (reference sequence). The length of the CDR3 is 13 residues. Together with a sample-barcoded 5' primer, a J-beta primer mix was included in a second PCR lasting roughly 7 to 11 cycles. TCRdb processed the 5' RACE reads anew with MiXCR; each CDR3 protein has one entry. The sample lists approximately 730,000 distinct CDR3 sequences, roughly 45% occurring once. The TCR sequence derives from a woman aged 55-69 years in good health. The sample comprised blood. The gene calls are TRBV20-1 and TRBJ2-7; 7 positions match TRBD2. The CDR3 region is CSASGREYHEQYF. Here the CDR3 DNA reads TGCAGTGCTAGTGGGCGGGAGTACCACGAGCAGTACTTC.